This entry features one T cell receptor (beta chain) sequence. This receptor's antigen is unknown. The input lacks base qualities; no much larger clone sits a single base away. Each collaborating institution followed its own protocols to collect whole blood in K2EDTA tubes. For TCRbeta analysis, collaborators shipped samples as frozen whole blood, isolated PBMCs, or DNA extracted from either of those sample types. The sample is drawn from a study of blood T cell repertoires in COVID-19 (TCRdb year 2020). Describing the broader study: Collaborator samples came from the United States, Italy and Spain and covered acute and convalescent phases of COVID-19. The repertoires were released in a freely available public database meant as a resource for research on the immune response to SARS-CoV-2. Where HLA class I and class II types were available, the types were taken from metadata supplied by the sample provider, not from assay-based typing. The samples were drawn from two sources: the first 160 participants of the ongoing ImmuneRACE study, and 1,000 to 1,500 subjects contributed by 6 global collaborators. Sample metadata almost always included a de-identified subject ID, COVID-19 status, age in years and sex. The material from the prospective study consisted of cDNA or gDNA derived from T cells, B-cell-depleted T cells, or PBMCs. The dataset comprised deeply sampled blood TCRbeta repertoires from subjects exposed to, actively infected with, or recovered from COVID-19. General conclusions and limits of the study: Clinical and demographic metadata were provided uncurated, with the amount varying by source and participant.

TCRbeta CDR3 regions were amplified from genomic DNA using the immunoSEQ Assay, a bias-controlled multiplex PCR. The paper's processing steps were these. The number of nucleated cells in each sample was estimated from the amplification of reference gene primers within the assay. Sequence reads were collapsed and filtered to measure the absolute abundance of every unique TCRbeta CDR3 rearrangement. Productive Simpson clonality was computed per sample as the square root of Simpson's diversity index over productive rearrangements. This immuneACCESS table, as held by TCRdb, lists in-frame sequences with V and J called but not all clones. Of the missing ones, under half trace to an unresolved V gene in checked studies; the others have no known cause. The D gene and trimming were derived from the DNA, and the V and J assignments and clone size from that table. The table for this sample lists about 37,000 clones; roughly 86% of them were counted only once. Around 7% of the sample belongs to the ten largest clones.

CDR1 and CDR2 (SGHRS, YFSETQ) derive from the germline V gene. The CDR3 holds 22 amino acids from the cysteine to the phenylalanine. Only the CDR3 portion is preserved as DNA: 66 bases, with reading frame beginning at the first base. Trimming accounts for 0 bases at V and 0 bases at J, while the number of junction bases matched to no gene is 17. The chain employs TRBV5-1 and TRBJ2-6; 8 central bases correspond to TRBD1. The specimen sequenced was peripheral blood. This sequence originates from a human donor in a cohort sampled during active COVID-19. The sequenced DNA is TGCGCCAGCAGCTTGGCCGACGGGACAGGCATCAAAGGGGGCTCTGGGGCCAACGTCCTGACTTTC. It codes for CASSLADGTGIKGGSGANVLTF.